The 10 T cell receptor beta chains presented below share a single source sample, sequenced in a study of blood T cell repertoires in COVID-19 (TCRdb year 2020). Library method: the immunoSEQ multiplex PCR assay. Sourced from immuneACCESS, this table was stored by TCRdb with only in-frame sequences that have V and J called. A share of the clones is absent; for the studies checked, an unresolved V gene accounts for under half, and the remainder has no known explanation. Present in this sample are about 230,000 clones, roughly 85% of which were seen just once. The top ten constitute 9.5% to 14% of the sample. The sample consisted of PBMCs or T cells enriched from blood (not recorded which). The receptors here all came from a man aged 25 to 45 who had recovered from COVID-19.

This clone has more than one count but fewer than ten. This rearrangement joins TRBV21-1 to TRBJ1-5. TRBV21-1 is a listed pseudogene. This CDR3 has 15 amino acids. This CDR3 is CASSKGGSADQPQHF. The DNA for the CDR3 is TGTGCCAGCAGCAAAGGTGGCAGCGCCGACCAGCCCCAGCATTTT.

V usage is TRBV6-5 and J usage is TRBJ1-2, with 10 bases that match TRBD1. V shed 6 bases, J shed 4 bases, and the junction held 8 bases outside the gene matches. Germline V CDR1 and CDR2: MNHEY, SVGAGI. The CDR3 sequence is 15 residues long. The CDR3 nucleotides read TGTGCCAGCAGATCCTGGACAGGGGGAAGCTATGGCTACACCTTC. It yields the protein CASRSWTGGSYGYTF.

In this sample, this clone turned up a few times. J is TRBJ2-3 and V is TRBV7-2; no clear D. Germline V CDR1 and CDR2: SGHTA, FQGNSA. There are 12 residues in the CDR3. V was clipped by 5 bases and J by 2 bases, with 5 bases between them. CDR3 in amino acids: CASSPFTDTQYF. In DNA, the CDR3 is TGTGCCAGCAGCCCCTTCACAGATACGCAGTATTTT.

The chain couples TRBV6-2 or TRBV6-3 to TRBJ2-7, with TRBD2 as a possible D gene (5 bases). The CDR3 is made up of 14 amino acids. Germline lookup yields CDR1 MNHEY and CDR2 SVGEGT. Trimming stripped 6 bases from V and 7 bases from J, with 19 bases between. This CDR3 is CASSRRTAQAEQYF. In DNA, the CDR3 is TGTGCCAGCAGCCGGAGGACGGCGCAGGCAGAGCAGTACTTC.

The chain carries TRBV7-9 and TRBJ2-7; 11 bases fit TRBD2. J lost 3 bases, V lost 5 bases, and 18 bases had no gene match. Per the germline V gene, CDR1 is SEHNR and CDR2 is FQNEAQ (reference sequence). The CDR3 covers 19 residues. In DNA, the CDR3 is TGTGCCAGCAGCGAACGTCTAGCGGGAGGCCTGAAGAGGGACTACGAGCAGTACTTC. This translates into CASSERLAGGLKRDYEQYF.

The chain recombines TRBV7-9 with TRBJ1-3; 9 bases are shared with TRBD1. This CDR3 region has 15 residues. Germline CDR1 SEHNR, CDR2 FQNEAQ (reference sequence). With 5 bases clipped from V and 4 bases from J, the junction kept 6 bases outside the gene matches. The CDR3 here is CASSLQGAPGNTIYF. In nucleotides, the CDR3 is TGTGCCAGCAGCCTACAGGGGGCGCCCGGAAACACCATATATTTT.

This chain joins TRBV2 and TRBJ1-1; 7 bases fit TRBD1. The CDR3 sequence is 13 residues long. Germline CDR1 and CDR2: SNHLY and FYNNEI. The V and J ends lost 6 bases and 3 bases, in that order; junction bases with no gene match: 4. CDR3 residues: CASRDRAYTEAFF. DNA for the CDR3: TGTGCCAGCAGAGACAGGGCGTACACTGAAGCTTTCTTT.

CDR3 loop: CASSRQGTGELFF. Here the CDR3 DNA reads TGTGCCAGTAGTCGACAGGGCACCGGGGAGCTGTTTTTT. The V gene is TRBV19, the J gene TRBJ2-2; 7 positions agree with TRBD1. V trimming: 5 bases; J trimming: 4 bases; junction bases outside the gene matches: 1. Germline V gene lookup returns CDR1 LNHDA and CDR2 SQIVND (reference sequence). The CDR3 has 13 residues.

The chain carries TRBV7-9 and TRBJ2-3; D possibly corresponds to TRBD1 (6 bases). Germline V gene data show CDR1 as SEHNR and CDR2 as FQNEAQ (reference sequence). The CDR3 covers 14 residues. Trimming took 4 bases from V and 4 from J, leaving 12 bases between them. The CDR3 sequence: CASSWERGSDTQYF. DNA of the CDR3: TGTGCCAGCAGCTGGGAAAGGGGGTCAGATACGCAGTATTTT.

This clone was counted only a few times. This chain uses TRBV7-2 with TRBJ1-5, with D uncertain. Germline V CDR1 and CDR2: SGHTA, FQGNSA. Deletions cut 5 bases from V and 1 base from J, with 15 bases between. CDR3 length equals 16 residues. The CDR3 reads CASSPGGGWSNQPQHF. CDR3 sequence (DNA): TGTGCCAGCAGCCCCGGAGGTGGGTGGAGCAATCAGCCCCAGCATTTT.